Described below is a single T cell receptor beta chain sequence and its context. The sample is drawn from a study of blood T cell repertoires in COVID-19. Overall study context: Collection of acute and convalescent COVID-19 samples took place in the United States, Italy and Spain. The cDNA or gDNA used as material had been derived from T cells, B-cell-depleted T cells, or PBMCs.

V dropped 3 bases and J dropped 5 bases, with 16 bases sitting between them. CDR3 size: 15 residues. Per the germline V gene, CDR1 is MNHEY and CDR2 is SMNVEV (reference sequence). Original data processing: Amplification from reference gene primers served as the basis for estimated nucleated cell counts. Sequenced by immunoSEQ multiplex PCR; TCRdb stores in-frame clones only, minus some. The V and J calls and clone size come from that table; D and trimming were worked out from the DNA. This table has about 160,000 clones, roughly 81% appearing once. The sequence was obtained from a man between 40 and 49 years old with acute or convalescent COVID-19. V usage is TRBV27 and J usage is TRBJ2-5, with D perhaps matching TRBD2 (7 bases). The sample was peripheral blood. CDR3 amino acids: CASSLWGGWEETQYF. CDR3 nucleotides: TGTGCCAGCAGTTTGTGGGGGGGCTGGGAGGAGACCCAGTACTTC.